This entry lists 3 T cell receptor beta chains sequenced from one sample in a study of T-cell memory formation after mild COVID-19. TCRdb re-called the 5' RACE reads through MiXCR, storing one row per CDR3 protein. Of a few hundred thousand distinct CDR3 sequences in the sample, about 17% were seen once. Sequenced sample: PBMCs or a T cell subset sorted from them (not recorded which). The receptor set was obtained from a man aged 18 to 29 who had mild COVID-19 (a few samples of this study predate the infection). Cell type and time point are not known.

This clonotype has more than one count but fewer than ten. The chain couples TRBV29-1 to TRBJ1-2; tentatively, D is TRBD1 (5 bases). V dropped 4 bases and J dropped 8 bases, with 20 bases sitting between them. Germline assignment: CDR1 SQVTM and CDR2 ANQGSEA. CDR3 length: 14 amino acids. For the CDR3, the DNA is TGCAGCGTTGTCTTCGCGGGGGTAAGGGACGGCTACACCTTC. Translated, it gives CSVVFAGVRDGYTF. The full variable domain, rest sourced from reference TRBV29-1 and TRBJ1-2, is SAVISQKPSRDICQRGTSLTIQCQVDSQVTMMFWYRQQPGQSLTLIATANQGSEATYESGFVIDKFPISRPNLTFSTLTVSNMSPEDSSIYLCSVVFAGVRDGYTFGSGTRLTVV.

This chain joins TRBV5-5 and TRBJ2-7; no clear D gene. Trimming removed 4 bases at V and 5 bases at J, with 16 bases between. Germline CDR1 reads SGHKS; CDR2 reads YYEKEE (reference sequence). The length of the CDR3 is 14 residues. CDR3 residues: CASSLSSLPDEQYV. The CDR3 nucleotides are TGTGCCAGCAGCCTTTCATCCCTCCCGGACGAGCAGTACGTC.

V gene TRBV29-1 combines with J gene TRBJ2-7, with 7 bases fitting TRBD2. The CDR3 spans 11 residues. V lost 4 bases to trimming and J lost 5 bases; unmatched junction nucleotides: 2. Germline V gene sequence: CDR1 SQVTM, CDR2 ANQGSEA. DNA for the CDR3: TGCAGCGTTGGGGAGGGCAACGAGCAGTACGTC. Protein sequence: CSVGEGNEQYV.